The clone carrying this T cell receptor (beta chain) was recorded many times. Its antigen is not identified. Using RNA transcripts as the source, TCR beta CDR3 regions were amplified. First-round RT-PCR targeting the TCR CDR3 was performed with the HTBI primer set. Each CDR3 protein gets one entry after TCRdb re-called the multiplex PCR reads with MiXCR. The sample has under 700,000 distinct CDR3 sequences; approximately 15% are singletons. This entry is derived from a study of T cells in Graves' hyperthyroidism and ophthalmopathy. Study summary: Before any treatment, at initial diagnosis, peripheral blood was collected. Findings of the study overall: In the blood, most expanded thyroid clonotypes above 0.001 appeared as well.

Not enrolled were patients with uncontrolled infection, other autoimmune disease, pregnancy or lactation. Orbital computed tomography and thyroid ultrasound, together with serum TRAb and thyroxine and clinical symptoms, were used for diagnoses. V lost 7 bases and J 6 bases, leaving 24 bases between the germline ends. The CDR3 has 16 amino acids. CDR1 is MNHEY, CDR2 SMNVEV, per germline (reference sequence). The sample was blood. This clonotype was sampled from a woman aged 18-30 years with Graves' hyperthyroidism. The chain recombines TRBV27 with TRBJ1-2; D is possibly TRBD1 (5 bases). This chain's CDR3 is CASTSLDSRLLHGYTF. CDR3 DNA sequence: TGTGCCAGCACCTCCCTCGACAGCCGGTTGTTACATGGCTACACCTTC.